This is a list of T cell receptor beta chains from one sample in a study of T-cell reconstitution after alpha-beta-depleted transplantation in children. TCRdb used MiXCR to reprocess the PCR reads, holding one entry per CDR3 protein. The data hold about 830,000 distinct CDR3 sequences, with less than 20% observed a single time. The sample here was PBMCs, mostly from graft donor cells, taken 360 days after TCRalphabeta/CD19-depleted stem cell transplant. These receptors came from a male patient younger than 18 who had a stem cell transplant for acute lymphoblastic leukemia, so the T cells may come from the graft donor. The CDR3 runs from the conserved cysteine through the conserved F or W. A D gene is named only where the DNA matches it firmly. Some rows mark clone size as missing; the rest say once, few, many or name a class of expanded clone.

D gene: TRBD2; V gene: TRBV7-3; clone size: -; J gene: TRBJ2-1; CDR3 protein: CASSLYLADEQFF; CDR3 DNA: TGTGCCAGCAGCTTATACCTAGCGGATGAGCAGTTCTTC
D gene: -; V gene: TRBV5-5; clone size: few; J gene: TRBJ1-2; CDR3 protein: CASSLDPVQGNGGYTF; CDR3 DNA: TGTGCCAGCAGCTTGGACCCGGTGCAGGGGAACGGTGGCTACACCTTC
D gene: TRBD1; V gene: TRBV30; clone size: -; J gene: TRBJ2-4; CDR3 protein: CAWIPGQVPAKNIQYF; CDR3 DNA: TGTGCCTGGATACCCGGACAGGTCCCGGCCAAAAACATTCAGTACTTC
D gene: -; V gene: TRBV7-2; clone size: -; J gene: TRBJ2-3; CDR3 protein: CASSLGVKTAPPDTQYF; CDR3 DNA: TGTGCCAGCAGCTTAGGGGTCAAGACGGCCCCCCCCGATACGCAGTATTTT
D gene: -; V gene: TRBV5-1; clone size: -; J gene: TRBJ2-7; CDR3 protein: CASSLRSGTGADYEQYF; CDR3 DNA: TGCGCCAGCAGCTTGAGATCGGGAACAGGAGCAGACTACGAGCAGTACTTC
D gene: -; V gene: TRBV15; clone size: few; J gene: TRBJ1-1; CDR3 protein: CATSRDLPTNTEAFF; CDR3 DNA: TGTGCCACCAGCAGAGATCTACCCACGAACACTGAAGCTTTCTTT
D gene: -; V gene: TRBV5-1; clone size: -; J gene: TRBJ2-1; CDR3 protein: CASSIGSFYNEQFF; CDR3 DNA: TGCGCCAGCAGTATAGGTAGCTTCTACAATGAGCAGTTCTTC
D gene: -; V gene: TRBV7-9; clone size: -; J gene: TRBJ2-1; CDR3 protein: CASSSLPDNEQFF; CDR3 DNA: TGTGCCAGCAGCTCCCTCCCCGACAATGAGCAGTTCTTC
D gene: -; V gene: TRBV12-3/TRBV12-4; clone size: few; J gene: TRBJ2-7; CDR3 protein: CASRGARYEQYF; CDR3 DNA: TGTGCCAGCAGAGGGGCGAGGTACGAGCAGTACTTC
D gene: TRBD2; V gene: TRBV19; clone size: -; J gene: TRBJ2-7; CDR3 protein: CASSPSIAGAYEQYF; CDR3 DNA: TGTGCCAGTAGCCCCTCTATTGCGGGGGCCTACGAGCAGTACTTC
D gene: -; V gene: TRBV28; clone size: few; J gene: TRBJ2-7; CDR3 protein: CASSNPFGDYEQYF; CDR3 DNA: TGTGCCAGCAGTAACCCATTCGGGGACTACGAGCAGTACTTC
D gene: -; V gene: TRBV7-2; clone size: -; J gene: TRBJ2-7; CDR3 protein: CASLNLDEQYF; CDR3 DNA: TGTGCCAGCCTCAACTTGGACGAGCAGTACTTC
D gene: -; V gene: TRBV5-1; clone size: few; J gene: TRBJ2-1; CDR3 protein: CASEKGPSSYNEQFF; CDR3 DNA: TGCGCCAGCGAGAAAGGGCCATCCTCCTACAATGAGCAGTTCTTC
D gene: -; V gene: TRBV7-3; clone size: few; J gene: TRBJ2-1; CDR3 protein: CASSLMSPSNEQFF; CDR3 DNA: TGTGCCAGCAGCTTAATGAGCCCCTCCAATGAGCAGTTCTTC
D gene: -; V gene: TRBV21-1; clone size: -; J gene: TRBJ1-5; CDR3 protein: CASSINPFYSNQPQHF; CDR3 DNA: TGTGCCAGCAGCATCAACCCCTTCTATAGCAATCAGCCCCAGCATTTT
D gene: -; V gene: TRBV7-3; clone size: -; J gene: TRBJ2-2; CDR3 protein: CASSLHLARPGELFF; CDR3 DNA: TGTGCCAGCAGCTTACACCTAGCTCGACCAGGGGAGCTGTTTTTT
D gene: TRBD1; V gene: TRBV5-1; clone size: many; J gene: TRBJ2-1; CDR3 protein: CASSLVSGTGANEQFF; CDR3 DNA: TGCGCCAGCAGCTTGGTTTCGGGGACAGGGGCCAATGAGCAGTTCTTC
D gene: TRBD2; V gene: TRBV3-1; clone size: -; J gene: TRBJ2-1; CDR3 protein: CACSFGTLAGGFYNEQFF; CDR3 DNA: TGTGCCTGCAGTTTCGGGACACTAGCGGGAGGGTTCTACAATGAGCAGTTCTTC
D gene: TRBD2; V gene: TRBV6-1; clone size: -; J gene: TRBJ2-1; CDR3 protein: CASILAPSYNEQFF; CDR3 DNA: TGTGCCAGCATACTAGCGCCGTCCTACAATGAGCAGTTCTTC
D gene: -; V gene: TRBV5-1; clone size: few; J gene: TRBJ2-1; CDR3 protein: CASKSQSTPANEQFF; CDR3 DNA: TGCGCCAGCAAAAGTCAGTCCACCCCGGCCAATGAGCAGTTCTTC
D gene: TRBD1; V gene: TRBV5-1; clone size: few; J gene: TRBJ2-5; CDR3 protein: CASSFRDSQETQYF; CDR3 DNA: TGCGCCAGCAGCTTCCGGGACAGCCAAGAGACCCAGTACTTC
D gene: -; V gene: TRBV5-1; clone size: many; J gene: TRBJ2-7; CDR3 protein: CASSLGGNYEQYF; CDR3 DNA: TGTGCCAGCAGTTTAGGGGGGAACTACGAGCAGTACTTC
D gene: -; V gene: TRBV25-1; clone size: -; J gene: TRBJ2-7; CDR3 protein: CASSDPSGLPTYEQYF; CDR3 DNA: TGTGCCAGCAGTGACCCATCGGGACTCCCCACCTACGAGCAGTACTTC
D gene: TRBD1; V gene: TRBV11-1; clone size: -; J gene: TRBJ2-3; CDR3 protein: CASSLALQGLSTDTQYF; CDR3 DNA: TGTGCCAGCAGCTTAGCCTTACAGGGGTTAAGCACAGATACGCAGTATTTT
D gene: -; V gene: TRBV12-3/TRBV12-4; clone size: -; J gene: TRBJ2-2; CDR3 protein: CASFLGKGQNTGELFF; CDR3 DNA: TGTGCCAGCTTTCTAGGGAAGGGACAGAACACCGGGGAGCTGTTTTTT
D gene: TRBD1; V gene: TRBV11-2; clone size: few; J gene: TRBJ2-3; CDR3 protein: CASSIRDRYTDTQYF; CDR3 DNA: TGTGCCAGCAGCATCCGGGACAGGTACACAGATACGCAGTATTTT
D gene: -; V gene: TRBV5-6; clone size: many; J gene: TRBJ2-7; CDR3 protein: CASSLQGRYEQYF; CDR3 DNA: TGTGCCAGCAGCTTACAGGGCCGTTACGAGCAGTACTTC
D gene: -; V gene: TRBV12-5; clone size: few; J gene: TRBJ2-7; CDR3 protein: CASGWEGGADEQYF; CDR3 DNA: TGTGCTAGTGGCTGGGAGGGGGGAGCGGACGAGCAGTACTTC